This entry lists 6 T cell receptor beta chains sequenced from one sample in a study of blood T cell repertoires in COVID-19. The protocol was immunoSEQ multiplex PCR, while the TCRdb copy is restricted to in-frame clones and leaves out a portion. The sample gives about 67,000 clones, roughly 88% of which show up once; 1% to 1.5% is in the top ten. Sequencing was carried out using peripheral blood. The receptors were gathered from a woman aged 60-75 years with acute or convalescent COVID-19.

The rearrangement joins TRBV5-1 to TRBJ2-6; 13 bases fit TRBD2. After removal of 4 bases from V and 3 bases from J, the junction contained 7 bases not matched to a gene. Germline-derived CDR1 and CDR2 are SGHRS and YFSETQ. The CDR3 is made up of 18 amino acids. The CDR3 DNA reads as TGCGCCAGCAGCGCCGGACTAGCGGGAGTGGGTGGGGCCAACGTCCTGACTTTC. This gives the protein CASSAGLAGVGGANVLTF.

The chain combines TRBV19 with TRBJ1-5; weak D call: TRBD1 (5 bases). The CDR3 is 14 residues long. Trimming removed 5 bases at V and 4 bases at J, with 12 bases between. Germline lookup yields CDR1 LNHDA and CDR2 SQIVND (reference sequence). CDR3 region: CASSLMGGNQPQHF. CDR3 in DNA: TGTGCCAGTAGTCTGATGGGGGGAAATCAGCCCCAGCATTTT.

The chain joins TRBV5-4 to TRBJ1-6; 9 nucleotides line up with TRBD1. V shed 4 bases, J shed 7 bases, and the junction held 12 bases outside the gene matches. This CDR3 has 17 amino acids. Looked up from germline, CDR1 is SGHNT and CDR2 is YYREEE (reference sequence). CDR3 sequence: CASSPGQGGVGNSPLHF. CDR3 bases: TGTGCCAGCAGCCCGGGACAGGGTGGGGTTGGGAATTCACCCCTCCACTTT.

The CDR3 loop reads CASSWGTSGRGTDTQYF. Written as DNA, the CDR3 is TGTGCCAGCAGCTGGGGGACTAGCGGGAGGGGCACAGATACGCAGTATTTT. The chain has TRBV5-4 and TRBJ2-3; 16 bases match TRBD2. Germline trimming cut 3 bases from V and 1 base from J; bases unmatched to any gene: 2. Germline V gene lookup returns CDR1 SGHNT and CDR2 YYREEE (reference sequence). The length of the CDR3 is 17 residues.

The gene calls are TRBV27 and TRBJ2-1; 7 bases are a match to TRBD1. The CDR3 loop spans 13 amino acids. In germline, CDR1 is MNHEY, CDR2 SMNVEV (reference sequence). The trim removed 6 bases at V and 3 bases at J, leaving 2 bases unmatched. The CDR3 sequence: CASRTGIYNEQFF. The CDR3, as DNA: TGTGCCAGCAGGACAGGGATCTACAATGAGCAGTTCTTC.

The chain recombines TRBV6-4 with TRBJ1-4, with D maybe TRBD1 (5 bases). In germline, CDR1 is MRHNA, CDR2 SNTAGT. The CDR3 totals 14 residues. Trimming took 10 bases from V and 5 from J, leaving 17 bases between them. The CDR3 coding sequence is TGTGCCACTTCGTCCAGGGCCGGCAATGAAAAACTGTTTTTT. This sequence encodes CATSSRAGNEKLFF.